The T cell receptor (beta chain) under discussion was sequenced for a study of technical replicates of blood from several donors. Clones were read by immunoSEQ multiplex PCR, and TCRdb kept only the in-frame ones, dropping some. The data contain 95,000 to 100,000 clones, nearly 96% of them singletons. This sequence originates from a human donor in good health. Sequenced: T cells isolated from PBMCs.

CDR3 amino acids: CASVSLAGLTEQFF. The CDR3 coding sequence is TGTGCCAGCGTATCCCTAGCGGGGCTCACTGAGCAGTTCTTC. The chain employs TRBV5-6 and TRBJ2-1; TRBD2 matches 9 bases. With 7 bases clipped from V and 9 bases from J, the junction kept 11 bases outside the gene matches. Germline V gives CDR1 SGHDT, CDR2 YYEEEE. The CDR3 consists of 14 residues.